This T cell receptor beta chain comes out of a study of monozygotic twins with inflammatory bowel disease. Looked up from germline, CDR1 is KGHSH and CDR2 is LQKENI. The CDR3 sequence is 13 residues long. Every TCR library drew on approximately 3.5 ug of total RNA. TCRdb reworked the 5' RACE reads into one entry per CDR3 protein, no DNA. The repertoire table contains under 200,000 distinct CDR3 sequences. The source of this sequence is a human donor with ulcerative colitis or Crohn's disease, or a healthy co-twin of an affected twin (not recorded which). The specimen sequenced was blood. The chain is built from TRBV18 and TRBJ2-7. CDR3 amino acids: CASSPLMTYEQYF.